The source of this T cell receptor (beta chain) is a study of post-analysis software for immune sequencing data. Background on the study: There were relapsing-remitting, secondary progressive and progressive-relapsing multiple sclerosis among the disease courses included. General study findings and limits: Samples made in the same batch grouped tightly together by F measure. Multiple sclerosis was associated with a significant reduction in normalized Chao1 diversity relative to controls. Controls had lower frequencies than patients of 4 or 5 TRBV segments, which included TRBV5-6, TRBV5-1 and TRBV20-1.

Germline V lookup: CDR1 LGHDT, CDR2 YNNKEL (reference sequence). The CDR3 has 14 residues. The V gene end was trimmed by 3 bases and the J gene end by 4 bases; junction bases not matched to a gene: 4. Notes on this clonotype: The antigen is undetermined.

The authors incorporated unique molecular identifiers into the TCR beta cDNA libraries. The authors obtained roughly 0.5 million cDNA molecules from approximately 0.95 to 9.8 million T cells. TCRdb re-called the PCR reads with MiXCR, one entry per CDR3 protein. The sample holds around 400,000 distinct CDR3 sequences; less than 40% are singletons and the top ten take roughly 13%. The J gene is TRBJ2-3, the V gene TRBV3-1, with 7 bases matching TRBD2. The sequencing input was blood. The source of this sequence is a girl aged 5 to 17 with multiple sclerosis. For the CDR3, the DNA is TGTGCCAGCAGCCACACTAGCGACGCAGATACGCAGTATTTT. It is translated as CASSHTSDADTQYF.